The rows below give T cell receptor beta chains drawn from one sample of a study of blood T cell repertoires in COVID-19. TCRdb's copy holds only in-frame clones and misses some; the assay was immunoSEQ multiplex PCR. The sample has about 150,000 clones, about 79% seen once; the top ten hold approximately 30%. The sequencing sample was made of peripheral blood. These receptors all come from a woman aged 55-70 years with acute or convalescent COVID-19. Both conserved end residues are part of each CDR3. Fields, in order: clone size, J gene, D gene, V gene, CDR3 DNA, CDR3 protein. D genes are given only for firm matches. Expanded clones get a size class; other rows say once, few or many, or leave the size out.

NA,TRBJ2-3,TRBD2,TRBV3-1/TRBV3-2,TGTGCCAGCAGCACCCGACTAGCGGGGGGCGTAGATACGCAGTATTTT,CASSTRLAGGVDTQYF
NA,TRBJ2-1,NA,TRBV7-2,TGTGCCAGCAGCTTGTCCAATTACAATGAGCAGTTCTTC,CASSLSNYNEQFF
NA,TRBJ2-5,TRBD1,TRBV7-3,TGTGCCAGCAGCTCGTCCGGGGGACAGGGGCGAGAGACCCAGTACTTC,CASSSSGGQGRETQYF
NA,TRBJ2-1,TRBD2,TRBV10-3,TGTGCCATCAGTGGTGGGACTAGCGGGGGTTTAAATGAGCAGTTCTTC,CAISGGTSGGLNEQFF
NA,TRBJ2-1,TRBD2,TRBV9,TGTGCCAGCAGCGTAGGGGCTAGCGGGGGGATTAATGAGCAGTTCTTC,CASSVGASGGINEQFF
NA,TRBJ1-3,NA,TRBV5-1,TGCGCCAGCCAAGTAGGGGGGGCTGGAAACACCATATATTTT,CASQVGGAGNTIYF
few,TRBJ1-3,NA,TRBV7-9,TGTGCCAGCAGCCCACGACAGTTCTCTGGAAACACCATATATTTT,CASSPRQFSGNTIYF
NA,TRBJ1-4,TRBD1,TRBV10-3,TGTGCCATCAGTCGACAGGGGACTAATGAAAAACTGTTTTTT,CAISRQGTNEKLFF
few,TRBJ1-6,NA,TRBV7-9,TGTGCCAGCAGCCTACAGGGTGCGTCGGTGGGTTCACCCCTCCACTTT,CASSLQGASVGSPLHF
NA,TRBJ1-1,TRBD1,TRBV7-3,TGTGCCAGCAGCTCCCAGGGGGCGTTGGACACTGAAGCTTTCTTT,CASSSQGALDTEAFF
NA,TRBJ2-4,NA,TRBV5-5,TGTGCCAGCAGCTCCCTAGGACAGATAGAAAACATTCAGTACTTC,CASSSLGQIENIQYF
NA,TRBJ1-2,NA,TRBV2,TGTGCCAGCAGTGGAAATGACAGGATAGGCGGCTACACCTTC,CASSGNDRIGGYTF
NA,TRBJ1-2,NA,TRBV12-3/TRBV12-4,TGTGCCAGCAGTTTATCGGCAGGGGGCTACACCTTC,CASSLSAGGYTF
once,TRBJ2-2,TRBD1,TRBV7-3,TGTGCCAGCACCAGACAGGGGGACACCGGGGAGCTGTTTTTT,CASTRQGDTGELFF